These 16 T cell receptor beta chains share one sample of origin, sequenced in a study of T cell repertoires in cytomegalovirus infection. No antigen is known for these receptors. Using its own MiXCR run on the reads, TCRdb lists one record per CDR3 protein. The repertoire includes over 100,000 distinct CDR3 sequences, 25% to 30% of them detected once, and about 81% sits in the top ten. Material: CD8+ T cells from cultured PBMCs, obtained from culture after CMV antigen stimulation. The receptors shown here come from a human donor in good health (CMV status not recorded). Some clones in this sample may be carry-over from other donors' samples.

This sequence joins TRBV7-2 and TRBJ2-7; D remains ambiguous. The V gene lost 1 base and the J gene lost 3 bases, with 7 bases spanning the gap. The CDR3 is 13 amino acids. Germline V CDR1 and CDR2: SGHTA, FQGNSA. CDR3 nucleotide sequence: TGTGCCAGCAGCTTAGAACTCAACTACGAGCAGTACTTC. Residues: CASSLELNYEQYF.

The sample holds a few counts of this clonotype. The J gene is TRBJ1-1, the V gene TRBV15; D is perhaps TRBD1 (5 bases). The germline gives CDR1 LNHNV, CDR2 YYDKDF (reference sequence). The ends were cut back, 0 bases at V and 2 bases at J, with 16 bases in the middle. CDR3 length: 17 amino acids. CDR3 nucleotide sequence: TGTGCCACCAGCAGAGATCACGGGACGCACCGAAACACTGAAGCTTTCTTT. Translated, it gives CATSRDHGTHRNTEAFF.

This clonotype was counted only a few times. The CDR3 loop reads CASSQRFQTSGGAETQYF. The CDR3 DNA is TGCGCCAGCAGCCAAAGATTTCAGACTAGCGGGGGCGCGGAGACCCAGTACTTC. This chain connects TRBV4-1 to TRBJ2-5; 12 positions agree with TRBD2. Germline CDR1 MGHRA, CDR2 YSYEKL. This CDR3 comprises 18 residues. V lost 2 bases to trimming and J lost 5 bases; unmatched junction nucleotides: 12.

The rearrangement links TRBV7-2 to TRBJ1-5; D is undetermined. V lost 4 bases, J lost 11 bases, and 12 bases lay in between. CDR1 and CDR2 from the germline V gene are SGHTA and FQGNSA. CDR3 length: 12 residues. The CDR3 reads CASSSDISAQHF. The CDR3 DNA sequence: TGTGCCAGCAGCTCAGACATTTCGGCCCAGCATTTT.

This clonotype was seen a few times. The chain couples TRBV6-2 or TRBV6-3 to TRBJ2-1; D is uncertain. Trimming removed 0 bases from V and 0 bases from J, with 9 bases in between. This CDR3 contains 16 residues. CDR1 is MNHEY and CDR2 is SVGEGT in the germline V gene. The CDR3 sequence: CASSYSTVSSYNEQFF. In DNA, the CDR3 is TGTGCCAGCAGTTACTCGACCGTAAGCTCCTACAATGAGCAGTTCTTC.

V and J are TRBV15 and TRBJ2-1; TRBD1 is a possible D gene (6 bases). The germline gives CDR1 LNHNV, CDR2 YYDKDF (reference sequence). V was trimmed by 6 bases and J by 3 bases, leaving 18 bases between them. The CDR3 sequence is 16 residues long. In nucleotides, the CDR3 is TGTGCCACCAGTCTAGGGAGACAGGCTCTCTACAATGAGCAGTTCTTC. This sequence encodes CATSLGRQALYNEQFF. The whole variable domain, remainder taken from reference TRBV15 and TRBJ2-1, is DAMVIQNPRYQVTQFGKPVTLSCSQTLNHNVMYWYQQKSSQAPKLLFHYYDKDFNNEADTPDNFQSRRPNTSFCFLDIRSPGLGDTAMYLCATSLGRQALYNEQFFGPGTRLTVL.

CDR3 nucleotides: TGTGCCAGTAGTGCCATGGCCGGGACAGGGGTAACCGGGGAGCTGTTTTTT. Protein: CASSAMAGTGVTGELFF. The chain employs TRBV19 and TRBJ2-2; 10 bases line up with TRBD1. After removal of 5 bases from V and 5 bases from J, the junction contained 11 bases not matched to a gene. The CDR3 extends over 17 amino acids. Germline V gives CDR1 LNHDA, CDR2 SQIVND (reference sequence).

The V gene is TRBV10-2, the J gene TRBJ2-7; 9 positions match TRBD2. Germline V CDR1 and CDR2: WSHSY, SAAADI. CDR3 size: 15 residues. The junction had 5 bases not matched to a gene; V was cut back by 3 bases and J by 2 bases. The CDR3 DNA sequence: TGCGCCAGCAGTGAAGGTTCTAGCGGGGCCTACGAGCAGTACTTC. Translated, it gives CASSEGSSGAYEQYF.

This clonotype showed up many times. The genes are TRBV7-9 and TRBJ1-1; tentative D call: TRBD1 (5 bases). This CDR3 is 12 amino acids long. Trimming took 2 bases from V and 7 from J, leaving 8 bases between them. Germline CDR1 is SEHNR and CDR2 is FQNEAQ (reference sequence). The CDR3 nucleotides are TGTGCCAGCAGCTTATGGGGGGGTGAAGCTTTCTTT. Translation gives CASSLWGGEAFF.

This clonotype turned up a few times. The chain recombines TRBV6-5 with TRBJ2-1; D call uncertain. V was clipped by 2 bases and J by 0 bases, with 14 bases between them. Germline CDR1 and CDR2: MNHEY and SVGAGI. The CDR3 runs 17 residues. The CDR3 region has the DNA TGTGCCAGCAGTTACCCACCTACCTCCAGCTCCTACAATGAGCAGTTCTTC. It codes for CASSYPPTSSSYNEQFF.

The chain recombines TRBV5-4 with TRBJ2-4, with D perhaps matching TRBD2 (6 bases). The CDR3 runs to 15 residues. The V and J ends lost 2 bases and 0 bases respectively, with 9 bases between them. Germline lookup yields CDR1 SGHNT and CDR2 YYREEE (reference sequence). CDR3 sequence reads: CASSLAGPAKNIQYF. The CDR3, as DNA: TGTGCCAGCAGCTTAGCGGGCCCAGCCAAAAACATTCAGTACTTC.

A few counts support this clonotype. V usage is TRBV29-1 and J usage is TRBJ1-2; no definite D call. Germline CDR1 SQVTM, CDR2 ANQGSEA. The CDR3 is made up of 12 amino acids. The V gene lost 1 base and the J gene lost 4 bases, with 7 bases spanning the gap. The CDR3 spells CSVEARSYGYTF. The CDR3 nucleotides are TGCAGCGTTGAAGCTCGCAGCTATGGCTACACCTTC. The variable domain in full, completed from reference TRBV29-1 and TRBJ1-2, reads SAVISQKPSRDICQRGTSLTIQCQVDSQVTMMFWYRQQPGQSLTLIATANQGSEATYESGFVIDKFPISRPNLTFSTLTVSNMSPEDSSIYLCSVEARSYGYTFGSGTRLTVV.

This clonotype was recorded many times. The chain combines TRBV11-2 with TRBJ2-2, with D tentatively TRBD2 (6 bases). There are 18 residues in the CDR3. The V gene's germline CDR1 is SGHAT and CDR2 FQNNGV. Between the trimmed V and J ends, which lost 1 base and 7 bases, there was a span of 22 bases. The chain's CDR3 is CASSLVVGGIGLSGELFF. CDR3 nucleotide sequence: TGTGCCAGCAGCTTAGTTGTAGGAGGGATTGGCCTCAGCGGGGAGCTGTTTTTT.

This clonotype has just a few counts. The rearrangement links TRBV5-4 to TRBJ1-1, with D maybe TRBD1 (5 bases). The germline V gene has CDR1 SGHNT and CDR2 YYREEE (reference sequence). Trimming removed 1 base from V and 4 bases from J, with 11 bases in between. This CDR3 is built from 14 residues. The CDR3 DNA sequence: TGTGCCAGCAGCTTGTTGGGGCTGAGCACTGAAGCTTTCTTT. It yields the protein CASSLLGLSTEAFF.

The rearrangement joins TRBV7-6 to TRBJ2-3; possible D gene TRBD1, 5 bases. Trimming cost V 5 bases and J 1 base, with 16 bases left between them. The V gene's germline CDR1 is SGHVS and CDR2 FNYEAQ. This CDR3 has 16 amino acids. Here the CDR3 reads CASSHPRGSGTDTQYF. CDR3 DNA: TGTGCCAGCAGCCACCCAAGGGGATCCGGCACAGATACGCAGTATTTT.

There are many counts of this clonotype. The CDR3 loop is CASSDLYSNTEAFF. CDR3 DNA: TGTGCCAGCAGCGACCTGTACAGTAACACTGAAGCTTTCTTT. This sequence joins TRBV6-2 or TRBV6-3 and TRBJ1-1; D is ambiguous. The CDR3 totals 14 residues. Germline V gives CDR1 MNHEY, CDR2 SVGEGT. V lost 6 bases and J 2 bases, leaving 13 bases between the germline ends.